Following are 28 T cell receptor beta chains from one sample sequenced in a study of cytomegalovirus exposure and HLA in healthy donors. 13 Jbeta primers and 60 Vbeta primers were used for the PCR. The assay was immunoSEQ multiplex PCR, and TCRdb's table has in-frame clones only and misses some. This table has 130,000 or so clones, around 77% appearing once. What was sequenced was PBMCs. The source of these receptors is a male donor in good health and CMV-seropositive.

The chain carries TRBV5-1 and TRBJ1-4; no definite D call. The CDR3 covers 15 residues. Trimming stripped 4 bases from V and 0 bases from J, with 10 bases between. CDR1 is SGHRS and CDR2 is YFSETQ in the germline V gene. CDR3 residues: CASSPNMATNEKLFF. In DNA form, the CDR3 reads TGCGCCAGCAGCCCAAACATGGCAACTAATGAAAAACTGTTTTTT.

This chain links TRBV18 with TRBJ2-5, with unresolved D. Near its end, the DNA agrees better with TRBJ2-7, so the J call may be wrong. The CDR3 spans 13 residues. Germline V CDR1 and CDR2: KGHSH, LQKENI. The CDR3 reads CASSPPDAYEQYF. CDR3 sequence (DNA): TGTGCCAGCTCACCACCAGATGCCTACGAGCAGTACTTC.

The chain carries TRBV19 and TRBJ2-7; TRBD1 aligns across 9 bases. Germline CDR1 is LNHDA and CDR2 is SQIVND (reference sequence). There are 15 residues in the CDR3. Losses at the gene ends were 6 bases for V and 7 bases for J; bases not matched to a gene: 13. CDR3 protein: CASRTTGTGSEEQYF. In DNA form, the CDR3 reads TGTGCCAGTAGAACCACCGGGACAGGGAGTGAGGAGCAGTACTTC.

CDR3 coding DNA: TGTGCCAGCACCAGAGCCGGGACAGGGGTCGGTTGTACTTTCTTT. Protein: CASTRAGTGVGCTFF. This chain links TRBV2 with TRBJ1-1, with 10 bases that match TRBD1. The V and J ends lost 7 bases and 12 bases, in that order; junction bases with no gene match: 17. Per the germline V gene, CDR1 is SNHLY and CDR2 is FYNNEI. CDR3 length: 15 amino acids.

Here the CDR3 reads CASSRNRATEAFF. CDR3 nucleotides: TGTGCCAGCAGTCGCAACAGGGCCACTGAAGCTTTCTTT. V is TRBV27 and J is TRBJ1-1, with D possibly TRBD1 on 6 matching bases. This CDR3 comprises 13 residues. The V gene lost 5 bases and the J gene lost 4 bases, with 11 bases spanning the gap. Germline CDR1 reads MNHEY; CDR2 reads SMNVEV (reference sequence).

A few counts support this clone. The rearrangement uses TRBV28 and TRBJ2-7; no clear D. With 3 bases removed from V and 2 bases from J, the gap between germline ends came to 8 bases. From germline, CDR1 is MDHEN and CDR2 SYDVKM. CDR3 length: 13 amino acids. This CDR3 is CASSFFQTYEQYF. The CDR3 bases are TGTGCCAGCAGTTTTTTCCAGACCTACGAGCAGTACTTC.

This chain connects TRBV29-1 to TRBJ2-1; D possibly corresponds to TRBD2 (5 bases). Germline CDR1 and CDR2: SQVTM and ANQGSEA. Trimming shortened V by 7 bases and J by 8 bases, and 18 bases separated the two germline ends. The CDR3 contains 13 residues. The CDR3 reads CSARDAVGHEQFF. Here the CDR3 DNA reads TGCAGCGCCCGGGATGCCGTAGGGCATGAGCAGTTCTTC.

This chain connects TRBV19 to TRBJ2-7, with 8 bases that match TRBD1. After removal of 6 bases from V and 3 bases from J, the junction contained 4 bases not matched to a gene. The CDR3 loop spans 13 amino acids. CDR1 and CDR2 (germline): LNHDA, SQIVND (reference sequence). In nucleotides, the CDR3 is TGTGCCAGTAGCACTGACAGGGGCTACGAGCAGTACTTC. Translating it yields CASSTDRGYEQYF. Together with reference TRBV19 and TRBJ2-7, the CDR3 gives the full variable domain: DGGITQSPKYLFRKEGQNVTLSCEQNLNHDAMYWYRQDPGQGLRLIYYSQIVNDFQKGDIAEGYSVSREKKESFPLTVTSAQKNPTAFYLCASSTDRGYEQYFGPGTRLTVT.

The chain recombines TRBV19 with TRBJ1-2; 11 positions match TRBD1. The CDR3 is 12 residues long. From germline, CDR1 is LNHDA and CDR2 SQIVND (reference sequence). J was trimmed by 7 bases and V by 9 bases; bases with no gene match: 4. The CDR3, as DNA: TGTGCCAGCCAGGACAGGGGGCTTGGCTACACCTTC. It translates to CASQDRGLGYTF.

This clone was counted between two and nine times. This chain links TRBV6-4 with TRBJ2-1, with 8 bases aligning to TRBD2. This CDR3 is built from 15 residues. Germline assignment: CDR1 MRHNA and CDR2 SNTAGT. V gave up 3 bases and J gave up 5 bases; unmatched junction bases: 6. The CDR3 nucleotides are TGTGCCAGCAGTGAAGGTAGCGGGAATCACAATGAGCAGTTCTTC. It translates to CASSEGSGNHNEQFF.

This clone was counted a few times. CDR3 in DNA: TGCAGCGTTGGGGGATCTAGCGGAAAAGAGACCCAGTACTTC. Translation: CSVGGSSGKETQYF. The rearrangement links TRBV29-1 to TRBJ2-5, with TRBD2 matching 7 bases. The germline V gene has CDR1 SQVTM and CDR2 ANQGSEA. The CDR3 extends over 14 amino acids. The V gene end was trimmed by 4 bases and the J gene end by 3 bases; junction bases not matched to a gene: 8.

This rearrangement joins TRBV6-1 to TRBJ2-2; 10 bases agree with TRBD2. CDR1 and CDR2 (germline): MNHNS, SASEGT. After removal of 4 bases from V and 6 bases from J, the junction contained 8 bases not matched to a gene. CDR3 length: 16 residues. In DNA, the CDR3 is TGTGCCAGCAGTGGACCTAGCGGGAGAGGCCCCGGGGAGCTGTTTTTT. It is translated as CASSGPSGRGPGELFF.

The chain uses TRBV27 and TRBJ2-1, with D perhaps TRBD2 (6 bases). Germline loops: CDR1 MNHEY, CDR2 SMNVEV (reference sequence). The CDR3 sequence is 14 residues long. Trimming pared 5 bases from V and 4 bases from J, leaving 12 bases between. As DNA, the CDR3 is TGTGCCAGCAGTACCCGGGACTCGTACAATGAGCAGTTCTTC. This sequence encodes CASSTRDSYNEQFF.

The V call is TRBV5-1, the J call TRBJ2-2; the match to TRBD2 covers 8 bases. V dropped 5 bases and J dropped 5; count of bases not matched to a gene: 8. This CDR3 spans 15 amino acids. Per the germline V gene, CDR1 is SGHRS and CDR2 is YFSETQ. In DNA, the CDR3 is TGCGCCAGCAGGTCCGGGACTAGGGGGACCGGGGAGCTGTTTTTT. It encodes CASRSGTRGTGELFF.

This clone was recorded a few times. This sequence joins TRBV7-6 and TRBJ1-1; 7 positions match TRBD1. Per the germline V gene, CDR1 is SGHVS and CDR2 is FNYEAQ. The ends lost 1 base at V and 1 base at J; junction bases unmatched: 0. This CDR3 spans 14 amino acids. CDR3 amino acids: CASSLDRGNTEAFF. CDR3 DNA: TGTGCCAGCAGCTTAGACAGGGGGAACACTGAAGCTTTCTTT.

The chain recombines TRBV28 with TRBJ2-2; TRBD1 matches 8 bases. V lost 5 bases to trimming and J lost 7 bases; unmatched junction nucleotides: 6. The CDR3 totals 14 residues. Germline CDR1 reads MDHEN; CDR2 reads SYDVKM. CDR3 protein: CASSPTGVSGELFF. DNA for the CDR3: TGTGCCAGCAGTCCGACAGGGGTTAGCGGGGAGCTGTTTTTT.

The chain combines TRBV2 with TRBJ1-5; D is perhaps TRBD1 (5 bases). Germline V gene sequence: CDR1 SNHLY, CDR2 FYNNEI. The ends were cut back, 3 bases at V and 0 bases at J, with 9 bases in the middle. The CDR3 consists of 15 residues. CDR3 residues: CASSDGGGSNQPQHF. The CDR3 nucleotides are TGTGCCAGCAGTGATGGCGGGGGTAGCAATCAGCCCCAGCATTTT.

The chain is built from TRBV6-5 and TRBJ1-2; 7 nucleotides match TRBD1. The length of the CDR3 is 12 residues. Germline V gene data show CDR1 as MNHEY and CDR2 as SVGAGI. V was clipped by 6 bases and J by 8 bases; unmatched bases: 6. The DNA for the CDR3 is TGTGCCAGCAGCCGAGGGGGCGCGGGCTACACCTTC. Translating it yields CASSRGGAGYTF.

In this sample, this clone turned up a few times. This chain joins TRBV28 and TRBJ2-3; 10 nucleotides line up with TRBD1. Germline-derived CDR1 and CDR2 are MDHEN and SYDVKM. The CDR3 is made up of 14 amino acids. Trimming removed 7 bases from V and 4 bases from J; junction bases left unmatched: 5. CDR3 residues: CASTTGQGADTQYF. The CDR3 DNA is TGTGCCAGCACCACCGGACAGGGGGCAGATACGCAGTATTTT.

The chain is built from TRBV7-8 and TRBJ1-1, with D tentatively TRBD1 (5 bases). Between the trimmed V and J ends, which lost 5 bases and 3 bases, there was a span of 16 bases. Germline V CDR1 and CDR2: SGHVS, FQNEAQ. This CDR3 has 15 amino acids. For the CDR3, the DNA is TGTGCCAGCAGCCAAATGGGCAGGGCTCACACTGAAGCTTTCTTT. This codes for CASSQMGRAHTEAFF.

V usage is TRBV18 and J usage is TRBJ2-5, with 8 bases fitting TRBD1. The CDR3 is 15 residues long. Germline assignment: CDR1 KGHSH and CDR2 LQKENI. After removal of 1 base from V and 5 bases from J, the junction contained 6 bases not matched to a gene. The CDR3 protein is CASSPQTGEFETQYF. CDR3 bases: TGTGCCAGCTCACCACAGACAGGGGAATTTGAGACCCAGTACTTC. Complete variable domain (other parts from reference TRBV18 and TRBJ2-5): NAGVMQNPRHLVRRRGQEARLRCSPMKGHSHVYWYRQLPEEGLKFMVYLQKENIIDESGMPKERFSAEFPKEGPSILRIQQVVRGDSAAYFCASSPQTGEFETQYFGPGTRLLVL.

The chain couples TRBV6-4 to TRBJ2-1; 10 bases fit TRBD2. The CDR3 has 15 amino acids. Germline lookup yields CDR1 MRHNA and CDR2 SNTAGT. The J segment lost 3 bases and the V segment lost 2 bases, leaving 1 base of the junction unmatched. The CDR3 protein is CASSDGTSDYNEQFF. CDR3 coding DNA: TGTGCCAGCAGTGACGGGACTAGCGACTACAATGAGCAGTTCTTC.

This chain connects TRBV9 to TRBJ1-5, with a weak D call TRBD1 (6 bases). V gave up 3 bases and J gave up 1 base, with 14 bases separating them. The germline gives CDR1 SGDLS, CDR2 YYNGEE. The CDR3 has 16 residues. The CDR3 DNA follows: TGTGCCAGCAGCGCCAGGGGTCTCCAGAGCAATCAGCCCCAGCATTTT. Its translation is CASSARGLQSNQPQHF.

The chain links TRBV28 to TRBJ1-4; D possibly corresponds to TRBD1 (5 bases). Trimming shortened V by 1 base and J by 6 bases, and 9 bases separated the two germline ends. Germline CDR1 MDHEN, CDR2 SYDVKM. The CDR3 runs 14 residues. CDR3 nucleotides: TGTGCCAGCAGTTTATCCCCCAGGGATGAAAAACTGTTTTTT. It encodes CASSLSPRDEKLFF.

The chain employs TRBV6-1 and TRBJ2-7; tentatively, D is TRBD1 (6 bases). Deletions cut 6 bases from V and 4 bases from J, with 16 bases between. Germline loops: CDR1 MNHNS, CDR2 SASEGT. This CDR3 contains 14 residues. The CDR3 sequence: CASSQGWSGYEQYF. The CDR3 DNA sequence: TGTGCCAGCAGCCAGGGGTGGTCGGGGTACGAGCAGTACTTC.

The genes are TRBV9 and TRBJ2-2, with 7 bases matching TRBD1. With V trimmed by 5 bases and J by 3 bases, 13 bases remained unmatched. The CDR3 extends over 17 amino acids. Germline V lookup: CDR1 SGDLS, CDR2 YYNGEE. The CDR3 spells CASRSTLDRPDTGELFF. CDR3 bases: TGTGCCAGCAGATCCACCTTGGACAGGCCGGACACCGGGGAGCTGTTTTTT. The full variable domain, with the rest looked up from reference TRBV9 and TRBJ2-2, is DSGVTQTPKHLITATGQRVTLRCSPRSGDLSVYWYQQSLDQGLQFLIQYYNGEERAKGNILERFSAQQFPDLHSELNLSSLELGDSALYFCASRSTLDRPDTGELFFGEGSRLTVL.

The V and J genes are TRBV6-5 and TRBJ1-1, with 8 bases fitting TRBD1. The V and J ends lost 6 bases and 0 bases, in that order; junction bases with no gene match: 3. CDR1 and CDR2 from the germline V gene are MNHEY and SVGAGI. The CDR3 loop spans 14 amino acids. CDR3 bases: TGTGCCAGCAGCCTGGACAGGGTGAACACTGAAGCTTTCTTT. This sequence encodes CASSLDRVNTEAFF.

The gene calls are TRBV29-1 and TRBJ2-1, with D tentatively TRBD2 (5 bases). Trimming cost V 5 bases and J 0 bases, with 14 bases left between them. CDR1 is SQVTM and CDR2 is ANQGSEA in the germline V gene. The CDR3 extends over 15 amino acids. CDR3 sequence reads: CSVIGHGDSYNEQFF. CDR3 DNA sequence: TGCAGCGTTATAGGGCACGGGGACTCCTACAATGAGCAGTTCTTC.